This T cell receptor (beta chain) was found in a study of shared clonotypes between healthy human individuals. Broader study findings: Approximately 5% was the fraction of naive CD4 clonotypes found shared across a few donors. The low donor count limited represented genetic and exposure-history diversity.

This CDR3 is 17 amino acids long. Trimming took off 0 bases at V and 3 bases at J, with 18 bases between the two ends. CDR1 MNHNS and CDR2 SASEGT come from the germline V gene. Several immunoSEQ plates held equal portions of the genomic DNA taken from each subset. The protocol was immunoSEQ multiplex PCR, while the TCRdb copy is restricted to in-frame clones and leaves out a portion. The sample has 2 million to 3 million clones; 80% to 95% are singletons. Comment on this clone: Its specificity is unknown.

The TCR sequence derives from a man aged 18 to 35 in good health. Some clones in this sample may be carry-over from other donors' samples. The chain recombines TRBV6-1 with TRBJ2-7; D is possibly TRBD2 (5 bases). Specimen: naive CD4+ T cells from PBMCs. As for subset: CD45RA+ positively selected. CDR3 sequence reads: CASSEAEGSNPLYEQYF. The CDR3 coding sequence is TGTGCCAGCAGTGAAGCGGAAGGGAGTAATCCCCTCTACGAGCAGTACTTC.